This paragraph covers one T cell receptor (delta chain) sequence. Mismatch with germline at one junction end may stem from a read error. The data belong to a study of gamma-delta T cells after stem cell transplantation. The length of the CDR3 is 19 residues. CDR1 and CDR2 (germline): GEAIGNYY, EKD. TCRdb reapplied CATT to the RT-PCR reads. The sample contains 500 to 650 delta-chain clones, 20% to 25% of which appear only once. The chain has TRDV2 and TRDJ1; 8 bases are shared with TRDD3. The J gene is not listed in TCRdb, so it was assigned here from a DNA match to germline. Sequencing input: gamma-delta T cells. The clonotype originates from a human donor. It is not recorded whose cells these are; they may come from a transplant donor. The CDR3 spells CARDLRGDMPPPHTDKLIF. CDR3 nucleotide sequence: TGTGCCCGTGACTTACGGGGGGATATGCCCCCCCCACACACCGATAAACTCATCTTT.